This section outlines one TCR beta chain sequence together with its context. The data were taken from a study of blood T cell repertoires in COVID-19. Study-wide context: COVID-19 samples from acute and convalescent phases originated in the United States, Italy and Spain. PBMCs, B-cell-depleted T cells, or T cells were the source of the cDNA or gDNA that made up the material.

The CDR3 has 15 residues. The germline V and J ends were trimmed by 2 bases and 3 bases, with 11 bases remaining between them. Germline CDR1 and CDR2: MNHNS and SASEGT. Original analysis: Nucleated cell number was recorded as an estimate derived from reference gene primer amplification. The data were produced by immunoSEQ multiplex PCR, yet TCRdb's version contains in-frame clones alone and is incomplete. V, J and clone size are taken as reported in that table, and D and trimming were inferred from the DNA itself. The top ten clones hold about a sixth of a sample with tens of thousands of clones, roughly nine tenths of them seen once.

The J gene is TRBJ1-3, the V gene TRBV6-1; no firm D call. This receptor was taken from a man in his sixties or seventies with active COVID-19. Source material: peripheral blood. The CDR3 loop is CASSESLSGGNTIYF. For the CDR3, the DNA is TGTGCCAGCAGTGAATCTTTGTCGGGTGGAAACACCATATATTTT.